The T cell receptor beta chain under discussion was sequenced for a study of blood T cells in healthy people across ages. Study-level results: Age brought a roughly linear fall in TCR beta diversity measured per million T cells. Both higher diversity and more naive CD4+ cells marked long-lived donors when set against aged donors.

With a J-beta primer mix and a sample-barcoded 5' primer, a second PCR ran about 7 to 11 cycles. Every cDNA molecule bore a tag from a template-switch adaptor containing 12 random nucleotides. Using its own MiXCR run on the 5' RACE reads, TCRdb lists one record per CDR3 protein. This sample yields approximately 800,000 distinct CDR3 sequences, of which about 37% are seen a single time; roughly 13% belongs to the top ten. A few counts support this clonotype. Its specificity is unknown. Per sample, at least 5.5 micrograms of total RNA were extracted. V gave up 7 bases and J gave up 12 bases, with 24 bases separating them. The CDR3 covers 14 residues. Germline assignment: CDR1 SEHNR and CDR2 FQNEAQ (reference sequence).

Sequencing was carried out using blood. The chain links TRBV7-9 to TRBJ1-2; D remains unclear. The TCR sequence derives from a man aged 18 to 29 in good health. CDR3 protein: CASTRTGETSLHTF. The DNA of the CDR3 is TGTGCCAGCACCCGCACCGGGGAAACCAGCCTACACACCTTC.